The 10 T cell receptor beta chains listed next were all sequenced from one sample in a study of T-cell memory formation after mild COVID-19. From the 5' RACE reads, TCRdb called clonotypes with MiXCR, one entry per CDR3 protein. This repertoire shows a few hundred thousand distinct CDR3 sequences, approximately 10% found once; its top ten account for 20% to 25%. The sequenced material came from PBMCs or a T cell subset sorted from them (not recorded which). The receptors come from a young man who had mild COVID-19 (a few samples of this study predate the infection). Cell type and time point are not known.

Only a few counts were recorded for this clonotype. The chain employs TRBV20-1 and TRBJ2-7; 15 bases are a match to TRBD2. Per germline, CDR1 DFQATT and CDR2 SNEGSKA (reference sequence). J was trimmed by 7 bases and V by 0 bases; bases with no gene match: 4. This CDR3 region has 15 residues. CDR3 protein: CSARDGTSGGPEQYF. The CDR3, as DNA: TGCAGTGCTAGAGATGGGACTAGCGGGGGGCCTGAGCAGTACTTC.

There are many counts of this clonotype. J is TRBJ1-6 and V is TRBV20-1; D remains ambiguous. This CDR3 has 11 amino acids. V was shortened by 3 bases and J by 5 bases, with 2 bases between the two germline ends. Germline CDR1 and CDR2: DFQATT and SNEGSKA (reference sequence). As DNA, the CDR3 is TGCAGTGCTAGCCATAATTCACCCCTCCACTTT. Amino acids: CSASHNSPLHF.

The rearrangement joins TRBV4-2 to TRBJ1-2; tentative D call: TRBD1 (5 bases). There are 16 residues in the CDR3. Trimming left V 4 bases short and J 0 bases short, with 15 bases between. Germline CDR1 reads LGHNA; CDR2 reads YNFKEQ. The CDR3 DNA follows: TGTGCCAGCAGCCCTGGATCAACAGGAGCTAACTATGGCTACACCTTC. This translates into CASSPGSTGANYGYTF.

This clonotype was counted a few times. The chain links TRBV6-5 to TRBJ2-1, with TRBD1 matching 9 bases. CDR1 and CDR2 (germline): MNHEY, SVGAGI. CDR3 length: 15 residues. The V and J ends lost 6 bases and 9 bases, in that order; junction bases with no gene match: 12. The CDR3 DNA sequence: TGTGCCAGCAGCCCACGCGGGACAGGGCATCGTGAGCAGTTCTTC. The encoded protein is CASSPRGTGHREQFF.

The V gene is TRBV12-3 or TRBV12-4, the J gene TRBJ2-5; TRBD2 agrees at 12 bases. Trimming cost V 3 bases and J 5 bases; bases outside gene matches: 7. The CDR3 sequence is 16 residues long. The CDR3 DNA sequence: TGTGCCAGCAGTTTGGTTCTAGCGGGGGGGCGGGAGACCCAGTACTTC. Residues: CASSLVLAGGRETQYF.

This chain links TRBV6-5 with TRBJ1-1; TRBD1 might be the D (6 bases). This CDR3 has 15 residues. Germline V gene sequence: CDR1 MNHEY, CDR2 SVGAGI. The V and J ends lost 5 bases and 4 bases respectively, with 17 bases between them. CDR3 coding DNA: TGTGCCAGCAGTGCCTCGGGGGGCCGAAGCACTGAAGCTTTCTTT. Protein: CASSASGGRSTEAFF.

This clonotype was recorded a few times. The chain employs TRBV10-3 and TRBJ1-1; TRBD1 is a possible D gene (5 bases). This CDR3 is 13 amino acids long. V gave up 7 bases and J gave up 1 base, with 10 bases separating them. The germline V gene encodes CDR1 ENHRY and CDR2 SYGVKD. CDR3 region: CAITLTENTEAFF. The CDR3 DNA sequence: TGTGCCATCACCCTGACAGAGAACACTGAAGCTTTCTTT.

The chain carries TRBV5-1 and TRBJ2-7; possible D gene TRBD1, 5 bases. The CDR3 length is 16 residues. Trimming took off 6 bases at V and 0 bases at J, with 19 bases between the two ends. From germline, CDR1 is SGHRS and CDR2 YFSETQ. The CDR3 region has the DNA TGCGCCAGCACTCCATTTCCCAGGGCGGCCTCCTACGAGCAGTACGTC. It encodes CASTPFPRAASYEQYV.

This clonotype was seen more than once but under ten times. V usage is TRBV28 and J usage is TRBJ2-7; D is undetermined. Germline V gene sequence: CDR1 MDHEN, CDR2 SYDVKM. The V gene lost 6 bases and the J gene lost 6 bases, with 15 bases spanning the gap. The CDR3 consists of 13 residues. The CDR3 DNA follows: TGTGCCAGCAGCTCCGGCTGGGTCCCCGAGCAGTACGTC. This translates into CASSSGWVPEQYV.

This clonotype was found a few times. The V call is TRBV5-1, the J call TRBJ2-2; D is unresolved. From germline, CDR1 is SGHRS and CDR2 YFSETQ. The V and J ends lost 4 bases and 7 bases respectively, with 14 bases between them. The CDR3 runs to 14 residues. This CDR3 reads CASSNGQSGGELFF. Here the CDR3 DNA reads TGCGCCAGCAGCAACGGGCAGAGTGGCGGGGAGCTGTTTTTT.